This TCR beta chain was identified during a study of T cells of healthy individuals. This clonotype was seen only a few times. This CDR3 is built from 15 residues. V lost 4 bases and J lost 0, with 10 bases in between. Germline values: CDR1 LNHDA, CDR2 SQIVND (reference sequence). In TCRdb, the 5' RACE reads were re-called with MiXCR into one record per CDR3 protein. The sample records nearly 100,000 distinct CDR3 sequences, around 17% being singletons. This sequence was found in a human donor in good health. The V and J genes are TRBV19 and TRBJ2-1; D call uncertain. CDR3 bases: TGTGCCAGTAGTACCTATTGGAGCTCCTACAATGAGCAGTTCTTC. It is translated as CASSTYWSSYNEQFF.